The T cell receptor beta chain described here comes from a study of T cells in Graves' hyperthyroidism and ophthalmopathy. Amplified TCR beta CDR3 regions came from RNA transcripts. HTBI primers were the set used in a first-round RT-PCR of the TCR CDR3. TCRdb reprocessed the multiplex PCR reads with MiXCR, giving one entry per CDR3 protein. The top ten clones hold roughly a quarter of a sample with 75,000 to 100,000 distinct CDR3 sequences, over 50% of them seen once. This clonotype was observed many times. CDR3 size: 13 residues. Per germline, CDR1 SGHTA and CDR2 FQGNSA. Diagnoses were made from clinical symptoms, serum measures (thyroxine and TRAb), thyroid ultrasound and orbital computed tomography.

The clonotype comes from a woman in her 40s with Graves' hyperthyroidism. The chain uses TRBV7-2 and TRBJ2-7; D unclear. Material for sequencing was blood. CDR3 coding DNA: TGTGCTAGCCGCGAGCTCGCGCCCTACGAGCAGTACTTC. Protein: CASRELAPYEQYF.